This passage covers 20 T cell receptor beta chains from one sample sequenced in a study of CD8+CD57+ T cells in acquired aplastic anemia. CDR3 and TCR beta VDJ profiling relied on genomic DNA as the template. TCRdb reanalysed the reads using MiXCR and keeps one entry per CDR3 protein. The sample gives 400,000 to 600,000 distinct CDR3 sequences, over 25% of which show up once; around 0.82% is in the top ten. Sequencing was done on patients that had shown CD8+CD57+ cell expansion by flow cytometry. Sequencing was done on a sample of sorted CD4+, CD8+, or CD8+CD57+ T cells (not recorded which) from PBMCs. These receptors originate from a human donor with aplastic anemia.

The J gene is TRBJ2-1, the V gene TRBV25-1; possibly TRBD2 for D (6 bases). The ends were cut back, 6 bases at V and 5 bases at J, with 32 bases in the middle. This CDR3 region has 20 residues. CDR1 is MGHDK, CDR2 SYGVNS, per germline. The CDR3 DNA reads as TGTGCCAGCAGCTTTTCTCCCCACCCGTCGGGCGCGGGACGCCACAATGAGCAGTTCTTC. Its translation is CASSFSPHPSGAGRHNEQFF.

In DNA form, the CDR3 reads TGCAGCGTTGAAGTTCAAGGACAGGGCCAAGAGACCCAGTACTTC. This codes for CSVEVQGQGQETQYF. The chain has TRBV29-1 and TRBJ2-5; the match to TRBD1 covers 8 bases. This CDR3 region has 15 residues. V trimming: 1 base; J trimming: 1 base; junction bases outside the gene matches: 5. The V gene's germline CDR1 is SQVTM and CDR2 ANQGSEA.

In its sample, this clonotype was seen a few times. This CDR3 is CASSITAQMNTEAFF. The CDR3 region has the DNA TGTGCCAGTAGTATTACGGCACAAATGAACACTGAAGCTTTCTTT. The genes are TRBV19 and TRBJ1-1; the D is unclear. V lost 3 bases and J 0 bases, leaving 11 bases between the germline ends. This CDR3 is built from 15 residues. Looked up from germline, CDR1 is LNHDA and CDR2 is SQIVND (reference sequence).

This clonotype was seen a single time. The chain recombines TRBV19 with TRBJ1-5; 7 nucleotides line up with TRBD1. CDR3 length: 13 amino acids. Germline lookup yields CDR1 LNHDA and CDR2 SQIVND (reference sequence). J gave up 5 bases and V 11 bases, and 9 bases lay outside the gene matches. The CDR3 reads CAWSGDRDQPQHF. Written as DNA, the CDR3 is TGTGCCTGGAGTGGAGACAGGGATCAGCCCCAGCATTTT.

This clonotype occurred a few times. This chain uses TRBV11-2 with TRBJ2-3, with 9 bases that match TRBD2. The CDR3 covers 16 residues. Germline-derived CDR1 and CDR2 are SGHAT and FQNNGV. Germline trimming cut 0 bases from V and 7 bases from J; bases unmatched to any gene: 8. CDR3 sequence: CASSLESAGGQNTQYF. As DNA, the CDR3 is TGTGCCAGCAGCTTAGAGTCTGCGGGGGGGCAAAATACGCAGTATTTT.

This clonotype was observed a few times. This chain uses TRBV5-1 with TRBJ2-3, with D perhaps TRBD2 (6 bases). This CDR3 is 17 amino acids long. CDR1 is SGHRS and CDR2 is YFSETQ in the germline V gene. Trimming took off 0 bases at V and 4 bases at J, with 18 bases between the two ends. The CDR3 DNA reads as TGCGCCAGCAGCTTGGTTTTCTCGGGGGTCGGCGCAGATACGCAGTATTTT. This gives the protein CASSLVFSGVGADTQYF.

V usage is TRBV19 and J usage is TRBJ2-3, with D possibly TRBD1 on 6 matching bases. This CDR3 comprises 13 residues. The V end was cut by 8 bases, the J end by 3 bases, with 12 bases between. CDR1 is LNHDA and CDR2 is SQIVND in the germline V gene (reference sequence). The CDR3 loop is CASLAQGTDTQYF. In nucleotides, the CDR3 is TGTGCCAGTCTCGCCCAGGGGACAGATACGCAGTATTTT. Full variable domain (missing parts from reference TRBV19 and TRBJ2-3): DGGITQSPKYLFRKEGQNVTLSCEQNLNHDAMYWYRQDPGQGLRLIYYSQIVNDFQKGDIAEGYSVSREKKESFPLTVTSAQKNPTAFYLCASLAQGTDTQYFGPGTRLTVL.

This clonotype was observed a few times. The CDR3, as DNA: TGTGCCAGCAGCGTATCCCTAGCGGGAGAAACCTACAATGAGCAGTTCTTC. It specifies CASSVSLAGETYNEQFF. This chain links TRBV9 with TRBJ2-1; 10 nucleotides agree with TRBD2. CDR1 and CDR2 (germline): SGDLS, YYNGEE. CDR3 length: 17 amino acids. Unmatched junction bases numbered 6, after V lost 1 base and J lost 2 bases.

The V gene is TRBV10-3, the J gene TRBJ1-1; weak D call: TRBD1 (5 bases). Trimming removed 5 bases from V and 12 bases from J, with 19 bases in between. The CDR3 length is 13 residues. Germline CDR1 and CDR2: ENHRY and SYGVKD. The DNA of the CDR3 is TGTGCCATCAGTTTGGTTAACGGCCGGGGGACTTTCTTT. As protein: CAISLVNGRGTFF.

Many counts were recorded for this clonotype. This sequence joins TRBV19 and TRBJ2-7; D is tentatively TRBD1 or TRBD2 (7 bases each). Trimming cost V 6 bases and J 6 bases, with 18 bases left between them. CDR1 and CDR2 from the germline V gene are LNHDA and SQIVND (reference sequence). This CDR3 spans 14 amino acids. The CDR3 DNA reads TGTGCCAGTAGCCTAACAGGGGAGGGTTTCGAGCAGTACTTC. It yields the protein CASSLTGEGFEQYF.

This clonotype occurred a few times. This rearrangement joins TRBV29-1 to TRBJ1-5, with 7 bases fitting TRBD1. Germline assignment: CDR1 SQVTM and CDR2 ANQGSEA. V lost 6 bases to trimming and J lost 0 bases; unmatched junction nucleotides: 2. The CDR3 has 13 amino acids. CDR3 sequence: CSVAGGSNQPQHF. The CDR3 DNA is TGCAGCGTCGCAGGGGGTAGCAATCAGCCCCAGCATTTT.

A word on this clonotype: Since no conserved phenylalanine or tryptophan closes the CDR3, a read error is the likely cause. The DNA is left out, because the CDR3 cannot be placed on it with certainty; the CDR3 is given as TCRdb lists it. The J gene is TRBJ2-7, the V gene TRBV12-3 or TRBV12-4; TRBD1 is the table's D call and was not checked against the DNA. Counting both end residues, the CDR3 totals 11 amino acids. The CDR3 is CASSSPSLYVS.

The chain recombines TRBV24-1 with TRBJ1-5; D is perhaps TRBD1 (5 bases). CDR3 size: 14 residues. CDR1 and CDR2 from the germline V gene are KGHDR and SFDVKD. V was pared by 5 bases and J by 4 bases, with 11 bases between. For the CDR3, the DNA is TGTGCCACCAGTGCAGGGAAGCGGAATCAGCCCCAGCATTTT. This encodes CATSAGKRNQPQHF.

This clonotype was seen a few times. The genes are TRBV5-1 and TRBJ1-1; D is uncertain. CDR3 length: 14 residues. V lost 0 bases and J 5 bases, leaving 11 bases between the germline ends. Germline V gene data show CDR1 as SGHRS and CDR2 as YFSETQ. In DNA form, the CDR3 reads TGCGCCAGCAGCTTGGAGGGCGGTTGGACTGAAGCTTTCTTT. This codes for CASSLEGGWTEAFF.

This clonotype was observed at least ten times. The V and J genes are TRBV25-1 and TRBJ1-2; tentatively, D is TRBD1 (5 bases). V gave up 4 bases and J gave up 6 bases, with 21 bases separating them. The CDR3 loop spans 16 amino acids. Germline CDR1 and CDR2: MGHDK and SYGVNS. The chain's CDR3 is CASSGLWTTAQHGYTF. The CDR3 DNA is TGTGCCAGCAGTGGACTTTGGACAACCGCTCAACATGGCTACACCTTC.

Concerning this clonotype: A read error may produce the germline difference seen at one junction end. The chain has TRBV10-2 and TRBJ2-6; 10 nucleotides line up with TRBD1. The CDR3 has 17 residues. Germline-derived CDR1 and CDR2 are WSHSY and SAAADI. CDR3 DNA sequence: TGTGCCAGCAGCCCACAAGACAGGGGGCATGGGGCCAACGTCCTGACTTTC. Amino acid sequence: CASSPQDRGHGANVLTF.

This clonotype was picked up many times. CDR3 sequence: CSARGMGNQPQHF. CDR3 bases: TGCAGTGCTCGAGGGATGGGCAATCAGCCCCAGCATTTT. V is TRBV20-1 and J is TRBJ1-5; D gene uncertain. Germline CDR1 and CDR2: DFQATT and SNEGSKA (reference sequence). Trimming left V 5 bases short and J 2 bases short, with 10 bases between. The CDR3 is made up of 13 amino acids.

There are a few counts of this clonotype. The chain's CDR3 is CASSLSGGVIDEQFF. CDR3 bases: TGTGCCAGCAGCCTAAGCGGGGGGGTTATCGATGAGCAGTTCTTC. V is TRBV9 and J is TRBJ2-1; 10 bases align to TRBD2. Germline CDR1 reads SGDLS; CDR2 reads YYNGEE. This CDR3 region has 15 residues. V lost 4 bases, J lost 8 bases, and 9 bases stayed unmatched.

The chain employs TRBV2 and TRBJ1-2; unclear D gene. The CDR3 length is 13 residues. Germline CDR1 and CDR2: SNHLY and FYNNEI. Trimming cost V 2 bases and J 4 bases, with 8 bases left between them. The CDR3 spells CASSEQDLYGYTF. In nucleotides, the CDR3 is TGTGCCAGCAGTGAACAGGATCTCTATGGCTACACCTTC.

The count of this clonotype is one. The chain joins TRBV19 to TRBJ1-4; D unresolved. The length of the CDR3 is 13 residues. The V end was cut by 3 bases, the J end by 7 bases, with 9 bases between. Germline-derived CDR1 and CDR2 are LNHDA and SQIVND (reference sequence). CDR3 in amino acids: CASSMLRVEKLFF. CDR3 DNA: TGTGCCAGTAGTATGTTGAGGGTTGAAAAACTGTTTTTT.